This section outlines one TCR beta chain sequence together with its context. CDR3 size: 14 residues. Germline assignment: CDR1 SGDLS and CDR2 YYNGEE. The V end was cut by 0 bases, the J end by 1 base, with 7 bases between. Diagnostic assessment was based on clinical symptoms, serum thyroxine and TRAb, thyroid ultrasound and orbital computed tomography. From RNA transcripts, TCR beta CDR3 regions were amplified. The study used the HTBI primer set for a first-round RT-PCR of the TCR CDR3. TCRdb called the multiplex PCR reads again in MiXCR, with one record for every CDR3 protein. Here the sample spans a few hundred thousand distinct CDR3 sequences, 18% being singletons. The entry originates in a study of T cells in Graves' hyperthyroidism and ophthalmopathy.

The TCR originated in a man younger than 30 with Graves' ophthalmopathy. Sequencing was performed on blood. J is TRBJ1-2 and V is TRBV9, with D hard to call. The chain's CDR3 is CASSVAHGNYGYTF. The CDR3 bases are TGTGCCAGCAGCGTAGCTCATGGTAACTATGGCTACACCTTC.